This T cell receptor beta chain was profiled in a study of OX40 agonist ivuxolimab in advanced cancers. Points from the study as a whole: The mean number of expanded clones was higher in CD8+ T cells than in CD4+.

The CDR3 runs to 15 residues. Looked up from germline, CDR1 is SGHRS and CDR2 is YFSETQ. This table comes from immunoSEQ multiplex PCR, and its TCRdb copy is limited to in-frame clones, with some not included. Among around 90,000 clones listed, around 90% were seen once. In the case of this clone: The target antigen is unknown.

Sequenced material: CD4+ or CD8+ T cells sorted from blood, taken in a trial of the OX40 agonist ivuxolimab. This TCR was recovered from an adult with an advanced solid tumor such as melanoma, head and neck, liver or kidney cancer. The chain joins TRBV5-1 to TRBJ2-5; D remains unclear. The J call may be wrong; the DNA end is better matched by TRBJ2-7. The CDR3 here is CASSLAGSPSYEQYF. The CDR3 DNA reads as TGCGCCAGCAGCTTGGCCGGCAGCCCCTCCTACGAGCAGTACTTC.